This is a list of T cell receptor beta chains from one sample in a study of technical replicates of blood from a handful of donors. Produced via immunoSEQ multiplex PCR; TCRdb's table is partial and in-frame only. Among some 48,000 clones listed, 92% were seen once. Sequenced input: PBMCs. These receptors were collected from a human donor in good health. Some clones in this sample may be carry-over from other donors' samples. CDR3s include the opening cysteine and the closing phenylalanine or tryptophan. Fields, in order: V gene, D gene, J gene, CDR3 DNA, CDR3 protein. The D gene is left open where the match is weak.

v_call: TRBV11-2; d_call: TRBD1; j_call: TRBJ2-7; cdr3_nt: TGTGCCAGCAGCTTAGTCAGGACAGGGGGCCTGGCCTACGAGCAGTACTTC; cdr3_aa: CASSLVRTGGLAYEQYF
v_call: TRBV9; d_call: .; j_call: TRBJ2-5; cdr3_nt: TGTGCCAGCAGCGTAGATACTGTTCGGGAGACCCAGTACTTC; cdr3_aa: CASSVDTVRETQYF
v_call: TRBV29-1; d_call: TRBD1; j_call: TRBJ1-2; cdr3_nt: TGCAGCGTTGTATTCCTGGGACAGGGCTACACCTTC; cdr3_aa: CSVVFLGQGYTF
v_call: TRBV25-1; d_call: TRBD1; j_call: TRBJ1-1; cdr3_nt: TGTGCCAGCAGTCGTCGAGGGGGCGCGGGCACTGAAGCTTTCTTT; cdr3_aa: CASSRRGGAGTEAFF
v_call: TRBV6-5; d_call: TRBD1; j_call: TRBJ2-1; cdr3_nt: TGTGCCAGCAGTTACTGGACAGGAAGTGAGCAGTTCTTC; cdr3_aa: CASSYWTGSEQFF
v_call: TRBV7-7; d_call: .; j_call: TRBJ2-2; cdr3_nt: TGTGCCAGCAGCTCAAGCCAAAACACCGGGGAGCTGTTTTTT; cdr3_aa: CASSSSQNTGELFF
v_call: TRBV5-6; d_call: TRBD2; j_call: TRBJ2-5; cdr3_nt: TGTGCCAGCAGCACAACTACGACTAGCGGGAGGGCCGGAGAGACCCAGTACTTC; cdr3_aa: CASSTTTTSGRAGETQYF
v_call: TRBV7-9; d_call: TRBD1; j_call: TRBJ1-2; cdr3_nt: TGTGCCAGCAGCCGAGGTGGGGCAGGGGGCAACTATGGCTACACCTTC; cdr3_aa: CASSRGGAGGNYGYTF
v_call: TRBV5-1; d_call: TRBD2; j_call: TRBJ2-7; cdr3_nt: TGCGCCAGCAGCACCGGGACTAGCGGATACGAGCAGTACTTC; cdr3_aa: CASSTGTSGYEQYF
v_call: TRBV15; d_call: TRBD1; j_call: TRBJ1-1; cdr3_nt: TGTGCCACCAGCGGCCTGGGACAGGGGCAAATTGAAGCTTTCTTT; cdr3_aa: CATSGLGQGQIEAFF
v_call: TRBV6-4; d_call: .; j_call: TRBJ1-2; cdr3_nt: TGTGCCAGCAGTGACAGGGGATACAACTATGGCTACACCTTC; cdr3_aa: CASSDRGYNYGYTF
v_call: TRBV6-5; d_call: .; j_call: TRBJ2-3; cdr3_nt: TGTGCCAGCAGGGAGGCAGATACGCAGTATTTT; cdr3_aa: CASREADTQYF
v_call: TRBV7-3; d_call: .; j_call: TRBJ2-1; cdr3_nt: TGTGCCAGCAGCTCGCCCGGAACTACCCTCATCAATGAGCAGTTCTTC; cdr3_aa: CASSSPGTTLINEQFF
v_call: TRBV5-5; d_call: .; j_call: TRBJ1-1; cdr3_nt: TGTGCCAGCAGCGTAACAGGGTTCACTGAAGCTTTCTTT; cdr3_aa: CASSVTGFTEAFF
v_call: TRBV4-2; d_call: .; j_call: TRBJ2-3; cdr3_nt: TGTGCCAGCAGCCAACAAGGGATAGCGGCAGATACGCAGTATTTT; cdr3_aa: CASSQQGIAADTQYF
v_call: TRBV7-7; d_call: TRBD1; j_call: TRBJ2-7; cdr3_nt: TGTGCCAGCAGCTTGACTCAGGGGGCAGGGCAGTACTTC; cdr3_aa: CASSLTQGAGQYF
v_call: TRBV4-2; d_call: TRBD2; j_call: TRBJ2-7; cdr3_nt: TGTGCCAGCAGCCCCCGTGAGCTAGCGGGAGGAGACTACGAGCAGTACTTC; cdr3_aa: CASSPRELAGGDYEQYF